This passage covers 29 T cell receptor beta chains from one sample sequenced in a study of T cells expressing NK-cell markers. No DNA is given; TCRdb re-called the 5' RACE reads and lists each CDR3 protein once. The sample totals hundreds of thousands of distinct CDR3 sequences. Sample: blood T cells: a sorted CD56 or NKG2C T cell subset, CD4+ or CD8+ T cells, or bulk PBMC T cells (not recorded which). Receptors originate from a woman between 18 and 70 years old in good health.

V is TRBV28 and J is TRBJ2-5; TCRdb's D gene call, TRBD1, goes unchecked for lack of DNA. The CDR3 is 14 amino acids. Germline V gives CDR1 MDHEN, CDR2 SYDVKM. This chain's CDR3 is CASSLRGIFGTQYF.

The CDR3 reads CSAPNRVLTNEKLFF. This chain connects TRBV20-1 to TRBJ1-4; no DNA is available, so the TRBD1 call from TCRdb remains unchecked. The V gene's germline CDR1 is DFQATT and CDR2 SNEGSKA (reference sequence). The CDR3 sequence is 15 residues long.

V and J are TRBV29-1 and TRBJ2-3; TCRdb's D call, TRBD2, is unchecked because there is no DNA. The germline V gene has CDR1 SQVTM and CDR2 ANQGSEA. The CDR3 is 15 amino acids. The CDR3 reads CSVEASGGFTDTQYF.

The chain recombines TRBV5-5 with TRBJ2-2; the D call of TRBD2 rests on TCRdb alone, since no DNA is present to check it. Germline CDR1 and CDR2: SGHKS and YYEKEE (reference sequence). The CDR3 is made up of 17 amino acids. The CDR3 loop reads CASSLWLAGGVTGELFF.

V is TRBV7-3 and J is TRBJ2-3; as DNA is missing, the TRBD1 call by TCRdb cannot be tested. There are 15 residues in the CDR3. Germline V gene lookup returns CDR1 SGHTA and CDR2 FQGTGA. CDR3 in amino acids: CASSLSRGAADTQYF.

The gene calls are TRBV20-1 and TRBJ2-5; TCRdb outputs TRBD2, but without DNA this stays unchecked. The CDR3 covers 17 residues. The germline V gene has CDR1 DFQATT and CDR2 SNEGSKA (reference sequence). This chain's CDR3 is CSARTGLAGEVKETQYF.

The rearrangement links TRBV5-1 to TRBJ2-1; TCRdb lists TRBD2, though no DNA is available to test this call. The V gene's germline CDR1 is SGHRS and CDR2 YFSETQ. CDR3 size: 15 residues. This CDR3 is CASSLTSGRFDEQFF.

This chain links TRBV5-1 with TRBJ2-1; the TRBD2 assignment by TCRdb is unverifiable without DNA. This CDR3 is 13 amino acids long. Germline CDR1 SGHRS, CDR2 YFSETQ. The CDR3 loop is CASSPGTSGSPFF.

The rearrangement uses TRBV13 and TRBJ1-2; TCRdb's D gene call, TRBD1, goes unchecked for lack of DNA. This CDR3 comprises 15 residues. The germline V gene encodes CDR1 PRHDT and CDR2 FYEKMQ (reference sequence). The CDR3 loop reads CASSQRTGINYGYTF. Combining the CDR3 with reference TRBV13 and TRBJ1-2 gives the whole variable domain AAGVIQSPRHLIKEKRETATLKCYPIPRHDTVYWYQQGPGQDPQFLISFYEKMQSDKGSIPDRFSAQQFSDYHSELNMSSLELGDSALYFCASSQRTGINYGYTFGSGTRLTVV.

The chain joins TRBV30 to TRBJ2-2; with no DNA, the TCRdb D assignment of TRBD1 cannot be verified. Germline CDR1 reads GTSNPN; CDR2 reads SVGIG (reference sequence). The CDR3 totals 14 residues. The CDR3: CAWKWGPNTGELFF.

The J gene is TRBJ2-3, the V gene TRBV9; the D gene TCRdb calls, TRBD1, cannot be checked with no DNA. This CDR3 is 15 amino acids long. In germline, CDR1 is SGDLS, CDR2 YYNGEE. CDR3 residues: CASEQGRGNTDTQYF.

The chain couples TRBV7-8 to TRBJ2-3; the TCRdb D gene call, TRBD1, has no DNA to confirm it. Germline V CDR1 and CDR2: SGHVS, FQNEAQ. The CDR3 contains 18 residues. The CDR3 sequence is CASSLRDPTPTSTDTQYF. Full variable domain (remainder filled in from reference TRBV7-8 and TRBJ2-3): GAGVSQSPRYKVAKRGQDVALRCDPISGHVSLFWYQQALGQGPEFLTYFQNEAQLDKSGLPSDRFFAERPEGSVSTLKIQRTQQEDSAVYLCASSLRDPTPTSTDTQYFGPGTRLTVL.

The chain's CDR3 is CASSRTPWAFF. The V call is TRBV12-3 or TRBV12-4, the J call TRBJ2-1; TCRdb designates TRBD2, a call that cannot be tested without DNA. The CDR3 contains 11 residues.

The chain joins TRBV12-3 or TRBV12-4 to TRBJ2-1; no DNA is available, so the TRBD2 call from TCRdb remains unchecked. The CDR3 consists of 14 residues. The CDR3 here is CASHPAGTYNEQFF.

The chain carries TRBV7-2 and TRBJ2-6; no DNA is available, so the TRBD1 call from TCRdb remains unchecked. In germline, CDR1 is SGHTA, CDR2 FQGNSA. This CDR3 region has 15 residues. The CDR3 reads CASSWGDLGANVLTF.

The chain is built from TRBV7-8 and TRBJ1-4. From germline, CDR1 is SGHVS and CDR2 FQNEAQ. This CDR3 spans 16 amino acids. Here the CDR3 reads CASSLIIPRANEKLFF.

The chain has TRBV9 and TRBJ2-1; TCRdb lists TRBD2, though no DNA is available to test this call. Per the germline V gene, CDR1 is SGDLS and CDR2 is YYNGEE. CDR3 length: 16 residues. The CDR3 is CASSVVGESFYNEQFF. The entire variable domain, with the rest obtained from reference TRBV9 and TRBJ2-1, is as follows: DSGVTQTPKHLITATGQRVTLRCSPRSGDLSVYWYQQSLDQGLQFLIQYYNGEERAKGNILERFSAQQFPDLHSELNLSSLELGDSALYFCASSVVGESFYNEQFFGPGTRLTVL.

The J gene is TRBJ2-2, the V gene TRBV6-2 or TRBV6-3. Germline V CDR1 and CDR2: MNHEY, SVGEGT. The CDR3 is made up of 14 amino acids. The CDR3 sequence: CASTKTWNTGELFF.

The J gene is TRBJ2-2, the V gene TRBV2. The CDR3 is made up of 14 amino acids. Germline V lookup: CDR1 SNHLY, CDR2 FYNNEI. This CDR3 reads CASSFQVNTGELFF.

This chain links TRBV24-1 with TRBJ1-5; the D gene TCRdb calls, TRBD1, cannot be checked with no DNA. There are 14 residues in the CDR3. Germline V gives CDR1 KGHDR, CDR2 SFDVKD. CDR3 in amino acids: CATSDDRSNQPQHF.

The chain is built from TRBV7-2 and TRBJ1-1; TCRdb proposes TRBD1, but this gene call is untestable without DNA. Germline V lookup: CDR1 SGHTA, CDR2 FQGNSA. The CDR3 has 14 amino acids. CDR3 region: CASSPRIQVTEAFF.

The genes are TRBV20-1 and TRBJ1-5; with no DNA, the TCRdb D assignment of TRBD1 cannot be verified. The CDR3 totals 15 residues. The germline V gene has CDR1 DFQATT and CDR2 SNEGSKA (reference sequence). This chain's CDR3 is CSAAGEQGGNQPQHF.

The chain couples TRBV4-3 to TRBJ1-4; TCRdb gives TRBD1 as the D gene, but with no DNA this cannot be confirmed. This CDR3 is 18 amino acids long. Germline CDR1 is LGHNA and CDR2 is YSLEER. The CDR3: CASSQDEGATWVNEKLFF.

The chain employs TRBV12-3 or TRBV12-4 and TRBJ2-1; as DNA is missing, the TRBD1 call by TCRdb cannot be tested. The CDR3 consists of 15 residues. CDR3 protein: CASSLRQGAGDEQFF.

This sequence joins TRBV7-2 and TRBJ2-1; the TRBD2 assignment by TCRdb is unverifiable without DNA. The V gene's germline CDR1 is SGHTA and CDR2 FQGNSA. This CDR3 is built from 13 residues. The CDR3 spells CASSPTRNNEQFF.

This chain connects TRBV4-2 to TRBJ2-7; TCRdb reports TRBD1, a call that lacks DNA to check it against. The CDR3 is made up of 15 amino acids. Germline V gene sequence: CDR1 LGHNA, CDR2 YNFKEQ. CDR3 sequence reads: CASSQDMGPNYEQYF.

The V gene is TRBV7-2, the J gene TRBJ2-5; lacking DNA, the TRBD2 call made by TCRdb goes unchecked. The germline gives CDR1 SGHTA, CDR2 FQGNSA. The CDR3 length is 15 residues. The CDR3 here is CASSLLGLSGETQYF. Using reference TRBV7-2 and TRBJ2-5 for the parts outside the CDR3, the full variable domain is GAGVSQSPSNKVTEKGKDVELRCDPISGHTALYWYRQSLGQGLEFLIYFQGNSAPDKSGLPSDRFSAERTGGSVSTLTIQRTQQEDSAVYLCASSLLGLSGETQYFGPGTRLLVL.

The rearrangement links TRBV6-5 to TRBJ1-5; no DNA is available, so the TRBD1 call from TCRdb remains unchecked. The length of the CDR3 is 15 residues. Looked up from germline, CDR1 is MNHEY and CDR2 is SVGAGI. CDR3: CASSYDRGSNQPQHF.

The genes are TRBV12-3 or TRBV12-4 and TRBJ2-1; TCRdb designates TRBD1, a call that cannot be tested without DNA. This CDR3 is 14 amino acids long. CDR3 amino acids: CASSLAGGGDEQFF.